These 17 T cell receptor beta chains were sequenced from one sample in a study of technical replicates of blood from a handful of donors. Only in-frame clones appear in the TCRdb table, and some are missing; sequencing was by immunoSEQ multiplex PCR. The profile shows around 80,000 clones, roughly 98% of them singletons. The sample comprised T cells isolated from PBMCs. The receptor set was obtained from a human donor in good health.

The rearrangement joins TRBV4-1 to TRBJ2-7; 9 bases fit TRBD2. Germline-derived CDR1 and CDR2 are MGHRA and YSYEKL. This CDR3 contains 17 residues. Trimming at V came to 2 bases and at J to 1 base, leaving 9 bases not matched to a gene. The CDR3 DNA reads as TGCGCCAGCAGCCAAATAAGACTAGCGGTATCGTCCTACGAGCAGTACTTC. Encoded protein: CASSQIRLAVSSYEQYF.

The rearrangement joins TRBV19 to TRBJ2-1; possibly TRBD1 for D (6 bases). CDR1 and CDR2 (germline): LNHDA, SQIVND (reference sequence). There are 18 residues in the CDR3. The germline V and J ends were trimmed by 5 bases and 6 bases, with 26 bases remaining between them. CDR3 amino acids: CASSHPPRGRDIINEQFF. As DNA, the CDR3 is TGTGCCAGTAGTCATCCACCTCGGGGCAGGGACATCATCAATGAGCAGTTCTTC.

V is TRBV6-5 and J is TRBJ1-1; 7 bases fit TRBD1. Germline-derived CDR1 and CDR2 are MNHEY and SVGAGI. The CDR3 contains 16 residues. With V trimmed by 4 bases and J by 0 bases, 8 bases remained unmatched. DNA of the CDR3: TGTGCCAGCAGTTCATACAGGGGCGTCATGAACACTGAAGCTTTCTTT. The encoded protein is CASSSYRGVMNTEAFF.

In this sample, this clone turned up once. The chain recombines TRBV6-6 with TRBJ2-7, with D possibly TRBD2 on 6 matching bases. This CDR3 spans 15 amino acids. With 1 base removed from V and 2 bases from J, the gap between germline ends came to 12 bases. The germline V gene encodes CDR1 MNHNY and CDR2 SVGAGI (reference sequence). CDR3 nucleotides: TGTGCCAGCAGTTACTTGGGCGGGGCGACCTACGAGCAGTACTTC. Its translation: CASSYLGGATYEQYF.

The J gene is TRBJ2-2, the V gene TRBV4-2; D possibly corresponds to TRBD1 (7 bases). The CDR3 spans 16 residues. CDR1 LGHNA and CDR2 YNFKEQ come from the germline V gene. Trimming removed 0 bases at V and 8 bases at J, with 16 bases between. The chain's CDR3 is CASSQDRAGGLGELFF. The CDR3 nucleotides are TGTGCCAGCAGCCAAGATCGGGCAGGGGGGCTGGGGGAGCTGTTTTTT.

The J gene is TRBJ2-1, the V gene TRBV7-2; 11 nucleotides align to TRBD2. CDR3 size: 15 residues. Per germline, CDR1 SGHTA and CDR2 FQGNSA. Losses at the gene ends were 7 bases for V and 6 bases for J; bases not matched to a gene: 8. CDR3 amino acids: CASIPTSGRGNEQFF. The CDR3 DNA sequence: TGTGCCAGCATCCCCACTAGCGGGAGAGGCAATGAGCAGTTCTTC.

This rearrangement joins TRBV18 to TRBJ2-7; TRBD1 might be the D (7 bases). The germline V and J ends were trimmed by 3 bases and 3 bases, with 12 bases remaining between them. The CDR3 spans 14 residues. Germline assignment: CDR1 KGHSH and CDR2 LQKENI. The CDR3, as DNA: TGTGCCAGCTCACCGCGGGACAGATTCTACGAGCAGTACTTC. Translated: CASSPRDRFYEQYF.

V usage is TRBV7-9 and J usage is TRBJ2-6; 9 nucleotides agree with TRBD1. The J segment lost 0 bases and the V segment lost 5 bases, leaving 11 bases of the junction unmatched. This CDR3 contains 19 residues. Per the germline V gene, CDR1 is SEHNR and CDR2 is FQNEAQ (reference sequence). The chain's CDR3 is CASSPWTGALNSGANVLTF. CDR3 sequence (DNA): TGTGCCAGCAGCCCCTGGACAGGGGCACTTAACTCTGGGGCCAACGTCCTGACTTTC.

The rearrangement uses TRBV5-1 and TRBJ1-2; D possibly corresponds to TRBD1 (5 bases). The V and J ends lost 4 bases and 8 bases respectively, with 21 bases between them. The CDR3 is made up of 15 amino acids. CDR1 and CDR2 from the germline V gene are SGHRS and YFSETQ. The CDR3 sequence is CASSRRAPAAGGYTF. The CDR3 nucleotides are TGCGCCAGCAGCCGCAGGGCTCCAGCAGCTGGCGGCTACACCTTC.

The chain recombines TRBV2 with TRBJ1-1, with D possibly TRBD1 on 6 matching bases. V was clipped by 8 bases and J by 5 bases, with 12 bases between them. CDR3 length: 12 residues. CDR1 and CDR2 from the germline V gene are SNHLY and FYNNEI. The CDR3 protein is CASEWGHTEAFF. CDR3 in DNA: TGTGCCAGCGAATGGGGGCATACTGAAGCTTTCTTT. The whole variable domain, remainder taken from reference TRBV2 and TRBJ1-1, is EPEVTQTPSHQVTQMGQEVILRCVPISNHLYFYWYRQILGQKVEFLVSFYNNEISEKSEIFDDQFSVERPDGSNFTLKIRSTKLEDSAMYFCASEWGHTEAFFGQGTRLTVV.

J is TRBJ2-5 and V is TRBV5-1; no reliable D call. This CDR3 is built from 14 residues. V was shortened by 0 bases and J by 2 bases, with 8 bases between the two germline ends. Germline CDR1 SGHRS, CDR2 YFSETQ. Here the CDR3 DNA reads TGCGCCAGCAGCTTGGTGACACTTCAAGAGACCCAGTACTTC. Residues: CASSLVTLQETQYF.

J is TRBJ2-4 and V is TRBV5-6, with TRBD1 matching over 8 bases. V trimming: 4 bases; J trimming: 0 bases; junction bases outside the gene matches: 9. Germline CDR1 reads SGHDT; CDR2 reads YYEEEE. This CDR3 has 17 amino acids. The CDR3 loop is CASSPFPTGEAKNIQYF. The CDR3, as DNA: TGTGCCAGCAGCCCGTTTCCGACAGGGGAAGCCAAAAACATTCAGTACTTC.

This clone has only one observation. This sequence joins TRBV28 and TRBJ1-2, with D perhaps TRBD1 (5 bases). Trimming removed 3 bases from V and 4 bases from J, with 12 bases in between. CDR1 MDHEN and CDR2 SYDVKM come from the germline V gene. This CDR3 has 14 amino acids. This chain's CDR3 is CASSLRGSFYGYTF. CDR3 sequence (DNA): TGTGCCAGCAGTTTGCGGGGGAGTTTCTATGGCTACACCTTC.

The chain links TRBV5-4 to TRBJ1-1, with 11 bases that match TRBD1. The V segment lost 1 base and the J segment 8 bases; nucleotides outside the gene matches: 4. Germline values: CDR1 SGHNT, CDR2 YYREEE (reference sequence). This CDR3 has 14 residues. The CDR3 region is CASSLQDRGREAFF. CDR3 sequence (DNA): TGTGCCAGCAGCTTGCAGGACAGGGGGCGCGAAGCTTTCTTT.

Only one count was recorded for this clone. The chain carries TRBV7-9 and TRBJ2-7; maybe TRBD1 (5 bases). The CDR3 length is 16 residues. Per germline, CDR1 SEHNR and CDR2 FQNEAQ (reference sequence). Trimming cost V 1 base and J 2 bases, with 15 bases left between them. The CDR3 DNA follows: TGTGCCAGCAGCTTAGATGGGGCAGGGTTCCCCTACGAGCAGTACTTC. This gives the protein CASSLDGAGFPYEQYF. The entire variable domain, with the rest obtained from reference TRBV7-9 and TRBJ2-7, is as follows: DTGVSQNPRHKITKRGQNVTFRCDPISEHNRLYWYRQTLGQGPEFLTYFQNEAQLEKSRLLSDRFSAERPKGSFSTLEIQRTEQGDSAMYLCASSLDGAGFPYEQYFGPGTRLTVT.

The gene calls are TRBV6-5 and TRBJ2-7; D may be TRBD2 (5 bases). Germline V gives CDR1 MNHEY, CDR2 SVGAGI. The germline V and J ends were trimmed by 0 bases and 3 bases, with 12 bases remaining between them. The CDR3 has 15 amino acids. DNA for the CDR3: TGTGCCAGCAGTTACTCCCCCTTCGGGATCTACGAGCAGTACTTC. Translating it yields CASSYSPFGIYEQYF.

The chain has TRBV28 and TRBJ2-1; 7 nucleotides line up with TRBD2. The J segment lost 7 bases and the V segment lost 8 bases, leaving 8 bases of the junction unmatched. Per germline, CDR1 MDHEN and CDR2 SYDVKM. The CDR3 loop spans 13 amino acids. CDR3 sequence: CASRRSGANEQFF. CDR3 bases: TGTGCCAGCCGACGGAGCGGGGCAAATGAGCAGTTCTTC.